The sequence of this T cell receptor beta chain was determined in a study of T cells in Graves' hyperthyroidism and ophthalmopathy. Regions amplified from RNA transcripts were the TCR beta CDR3 regions. RT-PCR in the first round (using the HTBI primer set) targeted the TCR CDR3. TCRdb reprocessed the multiplex PCR reads via MiXCR and lists one record per CDR3 protein. The data contain more than 350,000 distinct CDR3 sequences, nearly 15% of them singletons. Germline V gives CDR1 MNHEY, CDR2 SVGAGI. V was clipped by 4 bases and J by 4 bases; unmatched bases: 2. CDR3 length: 13 residues. Remarks on this clonotype: Its antigen remains unidentified.

Inclusion characteristics of ophthalmopathy patients comprised a Clinical Activity Score of at least 3, a NOSPECS grade of at least 4, and duration under 3 months. Study-level results: Ophthalmopathy and stable hyperthyroidism were told apart by a 13 V-J model.

This chain uses TRBV6-5 with TRBJ1-2; TRBD1 matches 8 bases. The receptor comes from a woman in her fifties or sixties with Graves' ophthalmopathy. The sample comprised blood. CDR3 DNA: TGTGCCAGCAGTTGGGACAGGAGCTATGGCTACACCTTC. Translated, it gives CASSWDRSYGYTF.